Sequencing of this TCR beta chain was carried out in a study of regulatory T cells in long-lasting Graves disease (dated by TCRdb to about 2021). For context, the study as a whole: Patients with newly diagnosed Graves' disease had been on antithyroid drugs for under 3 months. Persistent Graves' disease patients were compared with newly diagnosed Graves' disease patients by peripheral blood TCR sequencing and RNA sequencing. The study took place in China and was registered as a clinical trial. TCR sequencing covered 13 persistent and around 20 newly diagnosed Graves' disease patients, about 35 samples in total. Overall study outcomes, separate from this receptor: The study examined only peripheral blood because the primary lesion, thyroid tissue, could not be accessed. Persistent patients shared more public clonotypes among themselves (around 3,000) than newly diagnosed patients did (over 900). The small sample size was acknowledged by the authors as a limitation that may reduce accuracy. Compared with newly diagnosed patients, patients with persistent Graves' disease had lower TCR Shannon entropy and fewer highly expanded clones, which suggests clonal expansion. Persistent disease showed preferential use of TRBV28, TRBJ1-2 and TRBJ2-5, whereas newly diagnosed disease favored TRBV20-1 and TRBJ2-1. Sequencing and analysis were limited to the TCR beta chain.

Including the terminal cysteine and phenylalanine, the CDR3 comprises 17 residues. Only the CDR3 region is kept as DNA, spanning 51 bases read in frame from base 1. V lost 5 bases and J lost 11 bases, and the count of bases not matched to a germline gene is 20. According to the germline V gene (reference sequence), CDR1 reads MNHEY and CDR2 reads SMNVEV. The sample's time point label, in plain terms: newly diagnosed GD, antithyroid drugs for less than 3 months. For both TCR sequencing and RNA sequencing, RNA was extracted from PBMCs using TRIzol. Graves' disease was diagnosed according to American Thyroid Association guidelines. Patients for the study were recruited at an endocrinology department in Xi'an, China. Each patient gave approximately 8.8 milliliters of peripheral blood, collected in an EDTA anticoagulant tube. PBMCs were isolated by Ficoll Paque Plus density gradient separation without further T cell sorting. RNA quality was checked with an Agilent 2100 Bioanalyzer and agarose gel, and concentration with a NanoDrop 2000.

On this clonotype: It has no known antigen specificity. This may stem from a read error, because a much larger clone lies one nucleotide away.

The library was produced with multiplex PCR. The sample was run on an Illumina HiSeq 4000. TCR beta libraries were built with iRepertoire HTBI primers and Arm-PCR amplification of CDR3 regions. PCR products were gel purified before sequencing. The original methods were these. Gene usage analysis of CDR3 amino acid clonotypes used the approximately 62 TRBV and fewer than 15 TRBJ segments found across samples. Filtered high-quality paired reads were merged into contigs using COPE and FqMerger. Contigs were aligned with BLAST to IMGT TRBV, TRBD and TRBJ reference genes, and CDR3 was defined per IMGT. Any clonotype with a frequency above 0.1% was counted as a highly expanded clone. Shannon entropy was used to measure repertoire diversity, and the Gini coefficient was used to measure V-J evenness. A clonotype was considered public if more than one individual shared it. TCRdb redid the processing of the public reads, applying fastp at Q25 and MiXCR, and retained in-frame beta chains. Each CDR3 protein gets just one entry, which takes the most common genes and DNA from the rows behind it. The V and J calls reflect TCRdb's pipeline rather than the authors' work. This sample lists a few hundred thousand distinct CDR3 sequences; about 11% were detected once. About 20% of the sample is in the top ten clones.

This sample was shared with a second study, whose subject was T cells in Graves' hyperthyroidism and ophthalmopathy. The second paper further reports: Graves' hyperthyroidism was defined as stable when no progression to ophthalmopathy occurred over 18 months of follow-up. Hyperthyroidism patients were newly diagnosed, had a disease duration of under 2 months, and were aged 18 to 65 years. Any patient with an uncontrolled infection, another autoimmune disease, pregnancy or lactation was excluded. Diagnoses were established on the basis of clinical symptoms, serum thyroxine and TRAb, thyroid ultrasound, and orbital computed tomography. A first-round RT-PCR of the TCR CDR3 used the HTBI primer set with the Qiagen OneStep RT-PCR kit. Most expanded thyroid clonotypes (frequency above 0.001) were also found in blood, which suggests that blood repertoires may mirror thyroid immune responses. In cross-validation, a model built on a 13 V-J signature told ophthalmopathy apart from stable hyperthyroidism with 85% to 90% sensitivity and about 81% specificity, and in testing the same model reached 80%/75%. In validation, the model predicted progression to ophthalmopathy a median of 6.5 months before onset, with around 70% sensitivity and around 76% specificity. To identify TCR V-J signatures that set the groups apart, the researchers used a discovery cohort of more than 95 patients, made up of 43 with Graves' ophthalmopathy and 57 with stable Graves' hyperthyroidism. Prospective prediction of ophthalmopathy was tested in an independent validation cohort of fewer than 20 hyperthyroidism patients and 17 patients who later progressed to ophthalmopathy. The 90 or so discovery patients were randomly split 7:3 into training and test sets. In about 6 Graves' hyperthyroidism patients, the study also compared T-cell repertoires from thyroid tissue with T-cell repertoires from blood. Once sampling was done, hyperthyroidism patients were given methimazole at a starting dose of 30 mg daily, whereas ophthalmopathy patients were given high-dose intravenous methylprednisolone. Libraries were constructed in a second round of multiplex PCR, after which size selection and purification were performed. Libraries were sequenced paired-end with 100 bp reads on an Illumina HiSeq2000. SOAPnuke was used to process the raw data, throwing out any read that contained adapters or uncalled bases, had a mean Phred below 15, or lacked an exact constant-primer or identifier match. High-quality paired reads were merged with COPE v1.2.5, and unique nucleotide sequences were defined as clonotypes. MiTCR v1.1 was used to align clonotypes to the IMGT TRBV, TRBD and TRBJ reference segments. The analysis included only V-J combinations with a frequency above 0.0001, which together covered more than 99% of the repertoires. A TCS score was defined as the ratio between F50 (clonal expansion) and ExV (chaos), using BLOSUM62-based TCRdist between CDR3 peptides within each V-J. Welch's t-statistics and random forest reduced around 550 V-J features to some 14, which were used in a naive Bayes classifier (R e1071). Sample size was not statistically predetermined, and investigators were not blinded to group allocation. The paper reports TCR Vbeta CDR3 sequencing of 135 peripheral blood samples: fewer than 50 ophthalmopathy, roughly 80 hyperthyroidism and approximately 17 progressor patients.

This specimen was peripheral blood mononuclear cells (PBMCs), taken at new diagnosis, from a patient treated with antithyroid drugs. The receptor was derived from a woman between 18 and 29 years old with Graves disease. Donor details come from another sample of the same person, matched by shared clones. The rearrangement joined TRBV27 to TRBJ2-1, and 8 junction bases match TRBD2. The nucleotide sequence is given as TGTGCCAGCAGTGGGGGCCCTCTCGCGGGAGGCTTAAATAAGCAGTTCTTC. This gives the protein CASSGGPLAGGLNKQFF.